The source of this TCR beta chain is a study of beta chain features in type 1 diabetes. The authors reverse transcribed all of the isolated RNA, so sequencing captured expressed TCRB transcripts. The assay was immunoSEQ multiplex PCR, and TCRdb's table has in-frame clones only and misses some. Found here are tens of thousands of clones, under 35% of them singletons; the top ten hold roughly 0.45%. This clone was seen a handful of times. The CDR3 spans 13 residues. Looked up from germline, CDR1 is SEHNR and CDR2 is FQNEAQ (reference sequence). V was cut by 6 bases and J by 5 bases, with 13 bases left in between.

The chain has TRBV7-9 and TRBJ1-1; maybe TRBD1 (6 bases). The TCR originated in a woman between 18 and 29 years old in good health. Sequencing input: stem cell memory CD4+ T cells from blood. CDR3 nucleotide sequence: TGTGCCAGCAGGGGGGGGGCGAGTACTGAAGCTTTCTTT. Protein product: CASRGGASTEAFF.